These 14 T cell receptor beta chains came from one sample sequenced in a study of glioma-infiltrating T cells after dendritic cell vaccination. TCRdb keeps only in-frame clones here, not all; method: immunoSEQ multiplex PCR. The sample lists fewer than 75,000 clones; approximately 87% were seen once. As to time point: after dendritic cell vaccination, including at tumor progression/relapse. Sequenced here: blood, sampled after dendritic cell vaccination. The receptors come from a human donor with glioblastoma.

The table lists this clone with a count of one. The chain joins TRBV10-1 to TRBJ1-1, with a weak D call TRBD1 (6 bases). V was pared by 2 bases and J by 2 bases, with 12 bases between. The germline V gene encodes CDR1 WNHNN and CDR2 SYGVQD (reference sequence). This CDR3 comprises 15 residues. CDR3 region: CASSEDRIINTEAFF. The CDR3 DNA reads as TGCGCCAGCAGTGAGGACAGGATAATCAACACTGAAGCTTTCTTT.

The rearrangement uses TRBV19 and TRBJ1-1; the match to TRBD1 covers 7 bases. The CDR3 sequence is 15 residues long. The trim removed 4 bases at V and 1 base at J, leaving 6 bases unmatched. Germline V gene lookup returns CDR1 LNHDA and CDR2 SQIVND (reference sequence). In nucleotides, the CDR3 is TGTGCCAGTAGTAACAGGGGAAGTTCGAACACTGAAGCTTTCTTT. Encoded protein: CASSNRGSSNTEAFF.

V is TRBV6-6 and J is TRBJ1-1; 8 bases agree with TRBD1. There are 12 residues in the CDR3. CDR1 and CDR2 from the germline V gene are MNHNY and SVGAGI (reference sequence). V was pared by 7 bases and J by 8 bases, with 6 bases of the junction left unmatched. CDR3 sequence (DNA): TGTGCCAGCACCCTGGACAGGGACGAAGCTTTCTTT. Translation gives CASTLDRDEAFF.

V gene TRBV7-6 combines with J gene TRBJ2-1; D is possibly TRBD1 (6 bases). Trimming took 4 bases from V and 9 from J, leaving 10 bases between them. CDR1 is SGHVS and CDR2 is FNYEAQ in the germline V gene. The length of the CDR3 is 12 residues. CDR3 protein: CASSSYRAEQFF. The CDR3 DNA follows: TGTGCCAGCAGCTCCTACAGGGCTGAGCAGTTCTTC.

The V gene is TRBV10-1, the J gene TRBJ2-2, with a tentative D call TRBD2 (6 bases). This CDR3 is built from 18 residues. The germline CDR1 and CDR2 sequences are WNHNN and SYGVQD (reference sequence). Trimming took off 1 base at V and 3 bases at J, with 18 bases between the two ends. The chain's CDR3 is CASSEFGVLGGDTGELFF. The CDR3 nucleotides read TGCGCCAGCAGTGAGTTCGGGGTCCTCGGGGGAGACACCGGGGAGCTGTTTTTT.

In DNA form, the CDR3 reads TGCGCCAGCAGCCAGTCTCAGGGGGAGACCCAGTACTTC. Translating gives CASSQSQGETQYF. The V gene is TRBV4-1, the J gene TRBJ2-5; D perhaps matches TRBD1 (6 bases). Germline lookup yields CDR1 MGHRA and CDR2 YSYEKL. Trimming cost V 3 bases and J 5 bases, with 10 bases left between them. The CDR3 covers 13 residues.

The V gene is TRBV5-8, the J gene TRBJ1-5; D is uncertain. V was trimmed by 2 bases and J by 0 bases, leaving 15 bases between them. The CDR3 runs 17 residues. In germline, CDR1 is SGHTS, CDR2 YDEGEE. In DNA form, the CDR3 reads TGTGCCAGCAGCTTTACCCCGGTCGGTCCTAGCAATCAGCCCCAGCATTTT. The encoded protein is CASSFTPVGPSNQPQHF.

J is TRBJ2-2 and V is TRBV30; 8 nucleotides agree with TRBD1. V lost 5 bases and J lost 2; bases outside the gene matches: 4. The CDR3 contains 14 residues. Germline CDR1 is GTSNPN and CDR2 is SVGIG (reference sequence). The CDR3 reads CAWSGTGNTGELFF. Here the CDR3 DNA reads TGTGCCTGGTCCGGGACAGGTAACACCGGGGAGCTGTTTTTT.

The chain combines TRBV4-2 with TRBJ2-5; TRBD2 matches 7 bases. Germline assignment: CDR1 LGHNA and CDR2 YNFKEQ. The CDR3 has 14 residues. After removal of 7 bases from V and 2 bases from J, the junction contained 7 bases not matched to a gene. The CDR3 protein is CASNPSSGQETQYF. DNA of the CDR3: TGTGCCAGCAATCCTTCTAGCGGACAAGAGACCCAGTACTTC.

The J gene is TRBJ2-2, the V gene TRBV6-5; 7 nucleotides line up with TRBD1. There are 15 residues in the CDR3. Trimming took 6 bases from V and 2 from J; bases not matched to a gene: 6. Germline V lookup: CDR1 MNHEY, CDR2 SVGAGI. CDR3 residues: CASSPRTGNTGELFF. Written as DNA, the CDR3 is TGTGCCAGCAGCCCTAGGACAGGAAACACCGGGGAGCTGTTTTTT.

This clone appeared a single time. The gene calls are TRBV27 and TRBJ1-5; 9 nucleotides align to TRBD1. The V and J ends lost 5 bases and 6 bases, in that order; junction bases with no gene match: 14. The CDR3 covers 17 residues. In germline, CDR1 is MNHEY, CDR2 SMNVEV (reference sequence). The CDR3 DNA reads as TGTGCCAGCAGTACGTACGGGACAGGGAAGTTTACTCAGCCCCAGCATTTT. This codes for CASSTYGTGKFTQPQHF.

In DNA, the CDR3 is TGTGCCAGCAGCAGGAGAATAGCGGGGGATACGCAGTATTTT. Protein product: CASSRRIAGDTQYF. The chain has TRBV7-2 and TRBJ2-3, with TRBD2 identical over 8 bases. Losses at the gene ends were 5 bases for V and 6 bases for J; bases not matched to a gene: 7. The germline CDR1 and CDR2 sequences are SGHTA and FQGNSA. This CDR3 region has 14 residues. The whole variable domain, remainder taken from reference TRBV7-2 and TRBJ2-3, is GAGVSQSPSNKVTEKGKDVELRCDPISGHTALYWYRQSLGQGLEFLIYFQGNSAPDKSGLPSDRFSAERTGGSVSTLTIQRTQQEDSAVYLCASSRRIAGDTQYFGPGTRLTVL.

The rearrangement joins TRBV27 to TRBJ2-5, with 8 bases identical to TRBD2. The CDR3 has 15 residues. V gave up 5 bases and J gave up 2 bases; unmatched junction bases: 7. Germline V gene sequence: CDR1 MNHEY, CDR2 SMNVEV (reference sequence). CDR3 residues: CASSRELAAQETQYF. As DNA, the CDR3 is TGTGCCAGCAGTCGGGAACTAGCGGCACAAGAGACCCAGTACTTC.

The chain carries TRBV19 and TRBJ1-5; the D gene is possibly TRBD1 (5 bases). There are 17 residues in the CDR3. With 2 bases removed from V and 3 bases from J, the gap between germline ends came to 17 bases. Germline CDR1 LNHDA, CDR2 SQIVND (reference sequence). The CDR3: CASSIPGVGRLNQPQHF. The CDR3 bases are TGTGCCAGTAGTATACCGGGGGTAGGGAGGCTCAATCAGCCCCAGCATTTT.